This T cell receptor beta chain was captured in a study of shared clonotypes between healthy human individuals. The wider study: Each donor contributed plates that comprised three CD4 naive, three CD4 memory, two CD8 naive and one CD8 memory.

As for this clone: What it recognizes is unknown.

Participating donors were healthy, HIV-negative adults free of recent acute infections or vaccinations. Study-wide results and caveats: Shared across a few donors were around 5% of the naive CD4 clonotypes. The generation probabilities recorded for non-shared clonotypes fell below those of clonotypes shared by all four donors.

Produced via immunoSEQ multiplex PCR; TCRdb's table is partial and in-frame only. In the table there are around 1.1 million clones, approximately 78% of which are singletons. The sequenced sample was memory CD4+ T cells from PBMCs. Subset indicated: CD45RA-negative fraction. This sequence was found in a man between 18 and 29 years old in good health. Some clones in this sample may be carry-over from other donors' samples.

The CDR3 region is CASSFRGGNQPQHF. The CDR3 coding sequence is TGTGCCAGCAGCTTCAGGGGTGGGAATCAGCCCCAGCATTTT. V is TRBV5-8 and J is TRBJ1-5; D perhaps matches TRBD1 (6 bases). Germline CDR1 is SGHTS and CDR2 is YDEGEE. The CDR3 totals 14 residues. The V and J ends lost 2 bases and 4 bases respectively, with 10 bases between them. Combining the CDR3 with reference TRBV5-8 and TRBJ1-5 gives the whole variable domain EAGVTQSPTHLIKTRGQQATLRCSPISGHTSVYWYQQALGLGLQFLLWYDEGEERNRGNFPPRFSGRQFPNYSSELNVNALELEDSALYLCASSFRGGNQPQHFGDGTRLSIL.